These 32 T cell receptor beta chains share one sample of origin, sequenced in a study of T-cell memory formation after mild COVID-19. MiXCR was run by TCRdb on the 5' RACE reads, yielding one entry per CDR3 protein. The sample has 100,000 to 120,000 distinct CDR3 sequences; roughly a sixth are singletons. Input material: PBMCs or a T cell subset sorted from them (not recorded which). These TCRs come from a man aged 18 to 29 who had mild COVID-19 (a few samples of this study predate the infection). Cell type and time point are not known.

This clonotype was seen ten or more times. The J gene is TRBJ2-5, the V gene TRBV30, with 7 nucleotides matching TRBD2. CDR1 and CDR2 (germline): GTSNPN, SVGIG (reference sequence). J was trimmed by 4 bases and V by 8 bases; bases with no gene match: 7. There are 12 residues in the CDR3. This CDR3 reads CAGRLAAETQYF. The CDR3 nucleotides are TGTGCCGGACGACTAGCAGCAGAGACCCAGTACTTC.

V and J are TRBV7-3 and TRBJ2-5; TRBD2 aligns across 13 bases. The germline CDR1 and CDR2 sequences are SGHTA and FQGTGA. The CDR3 spans 15 residues. With 5 bases clipped from V and 4 bases from J, the junction kept 4 bases outside the gene matches. CDR3 bases: TGTGCCAGCAGCGTTACTAGCGGGGGGGGAGAGACCCAGTACTTC. It yields the protein CASSVTSGGGETQYF.

This clonotype was seen a few times. J is TRBJ1-2 and V is TRBV5-6; D unresolved. Germline CDR1 SGHDT, CDR2 YYEEEE. V was cut by 0 bases and J by 2 bases, with 2 bases left in between. The CDR3 covers 12 residues. CDR3 loop: CASSLDNYGYTF. The CDR3 DNA is TGTGCCAGCAGCTTGGACAACTATGGCTACACCTTC.

The table lists this clonotype with a few counts. The genes are TRBV7-9 and TRBJ1-6; D gene uncertain. The germline V gene has CDR1 SEHNR and CDR2 FQNEAQ (reference sequence). Trimming removed 5 bases from V and 8 bases from J, with 13 bases in between. CDR3 length: 14 residues. The CDR3 coding sequence is TGTGCCAGCAGCCCCCCCCATCGGGATTCACCCCTCCACTTT. Protein: CASSPPHRDSPLHF. Together with reference TRBV7-9 and TRBJ1-6, the CDR3 gives the full variable domain: DTGVSQNPRHKITKRGQNVTFRCDPISEHNRLYWYRQTLGQGPEFLTYFQNEAQLEKSRLLSDRFSAERPKGSFSTLEIQRTEQGDSAMYLCASSPPHRDSPLHFGNGTRLTVT.

The chain joins TRBV7-9 to TRBJ1-1, with D hard to call. Germline CDR1 SEHNR, CDR2 FQNEAQ (reference sequence). V gave up 5 bases and J gave up 1 base, with 8 bases separating them. The CDR3 sequence is 13 residues long. The CDR3 reads CASSIGRNTEAFF. CDR3 DNA sequence: TGTGCCAGCAGCATTGGACGGAACACTGAAGCTTTCTTT.

Within the sample, this clonotype is medium-sized. V gene TRBV6-6 combines with J gene TRBJ2-7; D is ambiguous. The V and J ends lost 0 bases and 0 bases respectively, with 3 bases between them. CDR1 MNHNY and CDR2 SVGAGI come from the germline V gene (reference sequence). CDR3 length: 13 amino acids. The CDR3 nucleotides read TGTGCCAGCAGTTACTCCCCCTCCTACGAGCAGTACGTC. Its protein product is CASSYSPSYEQYV.

The V gene is TRBV5-1, the J gene TRBJ2-7, with 11 bases that match TRBD2. Trimming cost V 4 bases and J 3 bases; bases outside gene matches: 6. The germline V gene has CDR1 SGHRS and CDR2 YFSETQ. The CDR3 has 15 residues. CDR3 loop: CASSERLAGRYEQYF. CDR3 DNA sequence: TGCGCCAGCAGCGAGCGACTAGCGGGACGCTACGAGCAGTACTTC.

The chain carries TRBV12-3 or TRBV12-4 and TRBJ1-4; no definite D call. V lost 5 bases and J 8 bases, leaving 9 bases between the germline ends. The CDR3 totals 12 residues. CDR3 sequence: CASSARREKLFF. The CDR3 region has the DNA TGTGCCAGCAGTGCACGACGGGAAAAACTGTTTTTT.

This clonotype has a single count. The gene calls are TRBV6-6 and TRBJ2-7; D remains ambiguous. This CDR3 contains 18 residues. The germline V and J ends were trimmed by 2 bases and 0 bases, with 20 bases remaining between them. Germline lookup yields CDR1 MNHNY and CDR2 SVGAGI (reference sequence). CDR3 amino acids: CASSYGVTFSRFSYEQYF. CDR3 bases: TGTGCCAGCAGTTACGGTGTTACATTTAGTCGGTTCTCCTACGAGCAGTACTTC.

This clonotype was found a few times. The gene calls are TRBV20-1 and TRBJ2-4; no reliable D call. Germline-derived CDR1 and CDR2 are DFQATT and SNEGSKA (reference sequence). The CDR3 extends over 13 amino acids. V lost 6 bases to trimming and J lost 0 bases, with 9 bases between them. DNA for the CDR3: TGCAGTGCCCCCCACGGAGCCAAAAACATTCAGTACTTC. Its translation: CSAPHGAKNIQYF.

The chain recombines TRBV10-2 with TRBJ1-5, with D hard to call. The CDR3 loop spans 12 amino acids. Germline loops: CDR1 WSHSY, CDR2 SAAADI. Between the trimmed V and J ends, which lost 2 bases and 5 bases, there was a span of 4 bases. DNA for the CDR3: TGCGCCAGCAGTGAGGACTATCAGCCCCAGCATTTT. Translation: CASSEDYQPQHF.

This clonotype came up a few times. The V gene is TRBV4-3, the J gene TRBJ2-3; D is undetermined. Germline assignment: CDR1 LGHNA and CDR2 YSLEER. Trimming removed 0 bases from V and 6 bases from J, with 7 bases in between. This CDR3 contains 13 residues. CDR3 bases: TGCGCCAGCAGCCAAGAGCAGGTGGATACGCAGTATTTT. Translation gives CASSQEQVDTQYF.

This clonotype has a handful of counts. This chain joins TRBV5-1 and TRBJ2-7; the D is unclear. This CDR3 is 12 amino acids long. Germline CDR1 is SGHRS and CDR2 is YFSETQ. V was shortened by 4 bases and J by 5 bases, with 10 bases between the two germline ends. Here the CDR3 DNA reads TGCGCCAGCAGCCCAGACTTCGACGAGCAGTACTTC. Protein: CASSPDFDEQYF.

This clonotype was recorded at least ten times. The chain links TRBV6-1 to TRBJ2-7; weak D call: TRBD1 (6 bases). The CDR3 contains 12 residues. Germline CDR1 reads MNHNS; CDR2 reads SASEGT. With 5 bases removed from V and 6 bases from J, the gap between germline ends came to 11 bases. CDR3 protein: CASSPQGTEQYF. The CDR3 DNA is TGTGCCAGCAGTCCACAGGGAACCGAGCAGTACTTC.

The V gene is TRBV7-8, the J gene TRBJ1-5, with D perhaps matching TRBD1 (6 bases). The germline CDR1 and CDR2 sequences are SGHVS and FQNEAQ. Trimming removed 4 bases at V and 1 base at J, with 14 bases between. CDR3 length: 16 residues. The CDR3 spells CASSSLYRESNQPQHF. CDR3 DNA sequence: TGTGCCAGCAGCTCGTTATACAGGGAGAGCAATCAGCCCCAGCATTTT.

There are a few counts of this clonotype. The CDR3 spells CASSVVPSQGTQYF. The CDR3 nucleotides are TGTGCCAGCAGCGTAGTACCGTCACAGGGGACCCAGTACTTC. V is TRBV9 and J is TRBJ2-5; D is perhaps TRBD1 (6 bases). CDR1 and CDR2 (germline): SGDLS, YYNGEE. The V end was cut by 0 bases, the J end by 7 bases, with 13 bases between. This CDR3 region has 14 residues. Together with reference TRBV9 and TRBJ2-5, the CDR3 gives the full variable domain: DSGVTQTPKHLITATGQRVTLRCSPRSGDLSVYWYQQSLDQGLQFLIQYYNGEERAKGNILERFSAQQFPDLHSELNLSSLELGDSALYFCASSVVPSQGTQYFGPGTRLLVL.

This chain uses TRBV29-1 with TRBJ2-5; 7 nucleotides match TRBD1. The germline CDR1 and CDR2 sequences are SQVTM and ANQGSEA. Trimming removed 0 bases from V and 2 bases from J; junction bases left unmatched: 6. The CDR3 length is 15 residues. The CDR3: CSVEDVHRGQETQYF. The DNA for the CDR3 is TGCAGCGTTGAAGATGTCCACAGGGGACAAGAGACCCAGTACTTC.

This clonotype was observed a handful of times. The J gene is TRBJ2-5, the V gene TRBV20-1; perhaps TRBD2 as D (5 bases). Trimming stripped 6 bases from V and 4 bases from J, with 12 bases between. This CDR3 spans 12 amino acids. CDR1 and CDR2 from the germline V gene are DFQATT and SNEGSKA (reference sequence). Here the CDR3 reads CSARVRGETQYF. CDR3 DNA sequence: TGCAGTGCCCGAGTACGGGGAGAGACCCAGTACTTC.

This clonotype showed up just a few times. The chain joins TRBV7-3 to TRBJ1-2; 7 bases are shared with TRBD1. Per germline, CDR1 SGHTA and CDR2 FQGTGA. This CDR3 has 13 amino acids. The V segment lost 5 bases and the J segment 2 bases; nucleotides outside the gene matches: 2. The CDR3 nucleotides read TGTGCCAGCAGCCCGGGACAGAACTATGGCTACACCTTC. Translated: CASSPGQNYGYTF.

This clonotype was counted between two and nine times. The V call is TRBV18, the J call TRBJ2-5; D unclear. Germline-derived CDR1 and CDR2 are KGHSH and LQKENI. Between the trimmed V and J ends, which lost 1 base and 4 bases, there was a span of 10 bases. The CDR3 spans 14 residues. The CDR3 spells CASSPRVSPETQYF. DNA of the CDR3: TGTGCCAGCTCACCACGTGTTAGCCCAGAGACCCAGTACTTC.

This clonotype was seen only a few times. This sequence joins TRBV5-5 and TRBJ1-3; D call uncertain. With 0 bases removed from V and 0 bases from J, the gap between germline ends came to 7 bases. Germline CDR1 is SGHKS and CDR2 is YYEKEE (reference sequence). The CDR3 runs 15 residues. The CDR3 loop is CASSLDWSSGNTIYF. The CDR3 DNA sequence: TGTGCCAGCAGCTTGGACTGGAGCTCTGGAAACACCATATATTTT.

In this sample, this clonotype turned up many times. This chain uses TRBV5-1 with TRBJ2-1, with 10 bases lining up with TRBD2. Germline V lookup: CDR1 SGHRS, CDR2 YFSETQ. The J segment lost 3 bases and the V segment lost 0 bases, leaving 6 bases of the junction unmatched. This CDR3 has 17 amino acids. DNA of the CDR3: TGCGCCAGCAGCTTGGACGGTCTAGCGGGGGACTACAATGAGCAGTTCTTC. Amino acid sequence: CASSLDGLAGDYNEQFF.

V and J are TRBV5-1 and TRBJ2-3; TRBD2 matches at 10 bases. Trimming took 0 bases from V and 1 from J; bases not matched to a gene: 2. Looked up from germline, CDR1 is SGHRS and CDR2 is YFSETQ. The length of the CDR3 is 16 residues. The CDR3 loop reads CASSLAGLAGTDTQYF. In DNA form, the CDR3 reads TGCGCCAGCAGCTTGGCCGGACTAGCGGGCACAGATACGCAGTATTTT.

The chain links TRBV20-1 to TRBJ2-3; D gene ambiguous. V was pared by 3 bases and J by 1 base, with 11 bases between. The CDR3 totals 14 residues. The germline gives CDR1 DFQATT, CDR2 SNEGSKA (reference sequence). In DNA, the CDR3 is TGCAGTGCTAGGCGTCTCGTAGGCACAGATACGCAGTATTTT. Protein sequence: CSARRLVGTDTQYF.

V and J are TRBV20-1 and TRBJ2-3; 7 bases match TRBD2. The germline V gene has CDR1 DFQATT and CDR2 SNEGSKA (reference sequence). Trimming took 5 bases from V and 0 from J; bases not matched to a gene: 5. The CDR3 sequence is 14 residues long. The DNA of the CDR3 is TGCAGTGCTTTCCTAGCGGCTAGCACAGATACGCAGTATTTT. Translating gives CSAFLAASTDTQYF.

The CDR3 here is CSARHGTGAYEGQPQHF. For the CDR3, the DNA is TGCAGTGCTAGACATGGGACAGGGGCGTATGAAGGTCAGCCCCAGCATTTT. The chain uses TRBV20-1 and TRBJ1-5, with 10 bases matching TRBD1. Trimming cost V 2 bases and J 6 bases; bases outside gene matches: 13. The CDR3 extends over 17 amino acids. Germline CDR1 is DFQATT and CDR2 is SNEGSKA (reference sequence).

V usage is TRBV28 and J usage is TRBJ2-5; 11 positions match TRBD1. The ends lost 1 base at V and 5 bases at J; junction bases unmatched: 6. CDR1 and CDR2 (germline): MDHEN, SYDVKM. This CDR3 comprises 16 residues. This CDR3 reads CASSLFGQGARETQYF. The DNA for the CDR3 is TGTGCCAGCAGTTTATTCGGACAGGGGGCAAGGGAGACCCAGTACTTC.

The chain has TRBV20-1 and TRBJ2-3; D ambiguous. The CDR3 is 11 amino acids. The V end lost 2 bases, the J end lost 6 bases, and 6 bases lay between the germline ends. Germline CDR1 and CDR2: DFQATT and SNEGSKA (reference sequence). CDR3 nucleotides: TGCAGTGCTAGACTCGGGGATACGCAGTATTTT. Its protein is CSARLGDTQYF.

This clonotype occurred once. At one end the junction does not follow the germline gene, possibly because of a read error. The chain carries TRBV2 and TRBJ2-5; 10 bases are a match to TRBD2. The germline V gene has CDR1 SNHLY and CDR2 FYNNEI. The CDR3 sequence is 14 residues long. The DNA of the CDR3 is TGTGCAAGCAGGGCCGGGACTAGCGATGAGACCCAGTACTTC. This codes for CASRAGTSDETQYF. The entire variable domain, with the rest obtained from reference TRBV2 and TRBJ2-5, is as follows: EPEVTQTPSHQVTQMGQEVILRCVPISNHLYFYWYRQILGQKVEFLVSFYNNEISEKSEIFDDQFSVERPDGSNFTLKIRSTKLEDSAMYFCASRAGTSDETQYFGPGTRLLVL.

In its sample, this clonotype was seen many times. V and J are TRBV12-3 or TRBV12-4 and TRBJ2-7, with D perhaps matching TRBD1 or TRBD2 (6 bases each). With 6 bases removed from V and 5 bases from J, the gap between germline ends came to 11 bases. The CDR3 covers 12 residues. The CDR3 DNA is TGTGCCAGCAGAGCCGGGGGCGACGAGCAGTACTTC. This translates into CASRAGGDEQYF.

Only a few counts were recorded for this clonotype. V and J are TRBV7-2 and TRBJ2-3; 9 positions match TRBD1. The CDR3 loop spans 12 amino acids. Germline CDR1 reads SGHTA; CDR2 reads FQGNSA. V shed 11 bases and J 4 bases; nucleotides not matched to a gene: 4. The CDR3 spells CAGGQGPDTQYF. DNA of the CDR3: TGTGCCGGGGGACAGGGACCAGATACGCAGTATTTT.

This clonotype was counted a few times. The CDR3 region has the DNA TGCAGTGCTAGGGGAGGGTACGAGCAGTACTTC. Its protein is CSARGGYEQYF. The rearrangement uses TRBV20-1 and TRBJ2-7, with TRBD2 identical over 7 bases. CDR1 DFQATT and CDR2 SNEGSKA come from the germline V gene (reference sequence). The V gene end was trimmed by 3 bases and the J gene end by 4 bases; junction bases not matched to a gene: 0. CDR3 length: 11 amino acids.